One and the same sample provided the 16 T cell receptor beta chains below, sequenced in a study of Graves' ophthalmopathy and Graves' hyperthyroidism. Using RNA transcripts, the TCR beta CDR3 regions were amplified. The authors performed first-round RT-PCR with HTBI primers and then a second-round multiplex PCR. TCRdb itself ran the multiplex PCR reads through MiXCR, one entry per CDR3 protein. The table has about 590,000 distinct CDR3 sequences, 35% to 40% seen once; the top ten hold 4% to 5%. Sequencing was performed on peripheral blood or thyroid tissue (not recorded which). The receptors shown here come from an adult man with Graves' hyperthyroidism.

The J gene is TRBJ2-5, the V gene TRBV12-3 or TRBV12-4, with D tentatively TRBD1 (6 bases). The CDR3 is made up of 13 amino acids. Trimming pared 6 bases from V and 7 bases from J, leaving 15 bases between. The CDR3 DNA reads TGTGCCAGCAGCAGCGGACAGTTTGGGACCCAGTACTTC. Amino acid sequence: CASSSGQFGTQYF.

This clonotype was recorded at least ten times. The chain combines TRBV10-3 with TRBJ1-5; maybe TRBD1 (5 bases). With 4 bases removed from V and 7 bases from J, the gap between germline ends came to 11 bases. This CDR3 spans 13 amino acids. Per germline, CDR1 ENHRY and CDR2 SYGVKD. The CDR3 DNA follows: TGTGCCATCAGTGCCTGGGACGGGCAGCCCCAGCATTTT. It translates to CAISAWDGQPQHF.

This clonotype was detected ten times or more. V gene TRBV11-2 combines with J gene TRBJ1-4; 8 bases agree with TRBD1. CDR1 is SGHAT, CDR2 FQNNGV, per germline. The CDR3 spans 15 residues. The trim removed 6 bases at V and 6 bases at J, leaving 9 bases unmatched. CDR3 in DNA: TGTGCCAGCAGTACAACAGGGGGGCGCGATGAAAAACTGTTTTTT. Translating it yields CASSTTGGRDEKLFF.

Worth noting for this clonotype: This may stem from a read error, because a much larger clone lies one nucleotide away. The chain joins TRBV6-6 to TRBJ1-1; no clear D gene. CDR3 length: 16 amino acids. The V gene's germline CDR1 is MNHNY and CDR2 SVGAGI (reference sequence). The CDR3 DNA sequence: TGTGTCAGCAGTTACCGCCATAGTATGTCAGACACTGAAGCTTTCTTT. Translated: CVSSYRHSMSDTEAFF.

Comments on this clonotype: The junction departs from germline at one end; a sequencing error may be responsible. The V gene is TRBV29-1, the J gene TRBJ1-5; 8 nucleotides align to TRBD1. The CDR3 is 15 amino acids. Germline loops: CDR1 SQVTM, CDR2 ANQGSEA. The CDR3 reads CASSAQGTGNQPQHF. DNA of the CDR3: TGTGCCAGCAGCGCCCAGGGGACAGGAAATCAGCCCCAGCATTTT.

This clonotype was recorded only once. The V and J genes are TRBV2 and TRBJ1-1; D not certain. Trimming took off 5 bases at V and 5 bases at J, with 12 bases between the two ends. Germline V lookup: CDR1 SNHLY, CDR2 FYNNEI. The CDR3 contains 13 residues. CDR3 bases: TGTGCCAGCAGTTTATCAAGGGCTACTGAAGCTTTCTTT. Its protein is CASSLSRATEAFF.

This clonotype has only one observation. The V and J genes are TRBV20-1 and TRBJ2-7; 7 bases fit TRBD2. The trim removed 0 bases at V and 1 base at J, leaving 6 bases unmatched. Germline CDR1 reads DFQATT; CDR2 reads SNEGSKA (reference sequence). The CDR3 covers 15 residues. DNA of the CDR3: TGCAGTGCTAGAGAATGGGGGGAGGGATCCTACGAGCAGTACTTC. It specifies CSAREWGEGSYEQYF.

The chain combines TRBV24-1 with TRBJ2-2, with a possible D match to TRBD2 (6 bases). Germline assignment: CDR1 KGHDR and CDR2 SFDVKD. Trimming removed 5 bases from V and 4 bases from J, with 10 bases in between. The CDR3 is made up of 14 amino acids. The CDR3 DNA follows: TGTGCCACCAGTGTTCCGGGGGTCACCGGGGAGCTGTTTTTT. This encodes CATSVPGVTGELFF.

V and J are TRBV19 and TRBJ2-2; the D gene is possibly TRBD2 (5 bases). This CDR3 has 14 amino acids. Germline loops: CDR1 LNHDA, CDR2 SQIVND (reference sequence). Trimming removed 5 bases at V and 8 bases at J, with 15 bases between. The CDR3 nucleotides are TGTGCCAGTAGTGTAAAAGGGAGCTCTGGGGAGCTGTTTTTT. Encoded protein: CASSVKGSSGELFF.

About this clonotype: With a much larger clone just one base away, this may be a read error. V is TRBV19 and J is TRBJ2-5; the D gene is possibly TRBD1 (7 bases). Germline V gives CDR1 LNHDA, CDR2 SQIVND (reference sequence). The V end lost 4 bases, the J end lost 7 bases, and 28 bases lay between the germline ends. This CDR3 region has 18 residues. CDR3 amino acids: CASSRPGAGGVSEGTQYF. As DNA, the CDR3 is TGTGCCAGTAGTAGACCGGGGGCAGGGGGTGTAAGCGAAGGGACCCAGTACTTC.

The V and J genes are TRBV24-1 and TRBJ2-7; 11 bases are shared with TRBD2. Trimming cost V 5 bases and J 7 bases; bases outside gene matches: 12. This CDR3 region has 16 residues. Looked up from germline, CDR1 is KGHDR and CDR2 is SFDVKD. The CDR3 DNA reads as TGTGCCACCAGTGCCTTGACTAGCGGGATAGGCGGTGAGCAGTACTTC. It translates to CATSALTSGIGGEQYF.

V is TRBV10-3 and J is TRBJ2-3; 8 nucleotides agree with TRBD2. Germline CDR1 reads ENHRY; CDR2 reads SYGVKD. This CDR3 comprises 15 residues. Trimming took 4 bases from V and 0 from J; bases not matched to a gene: 3. The CDR3: CAISGTSGSTDTQYF. CDR3 nucleotide sequence: TGTGCCATCAGTGGAACTAGCGGTAGCACAGATACGCAGTATTTT.

The J gene is TRBJ2-5, the V gene TRBV3-1; 7 nucleotides line up with TRBD1. CDR1 and CDR2 (germline): LGHDT, YNNKEL (reference sequence). V gave up 3 bases and J gave up 0 bases; unmatched junction bases: 4. This CDR3 is 15 amino acids long. The CDR3 loop reads CASSQVGTDQETQYF. In DNA, the CDR3 is TGTGCCAGCAGCCAGGTGGGGACAGACCAAGAGACCCAGTACTTC.

The chain combines TRBV15 with TRBJ1-5, with TRBD1 matching 9 bases. CDR3 size: 16 residues. The V gene's germline CDR1 is LNHNV and CDR2 YYDKDF (reference sequence). V lost 5 bases to trimming and J lost 6 bases; unmatched junction nucleotides: 11. CDR3 nucleotides: TGTGCCACCAGCCTTTTGCCGGGACAGGGTGGTCAGCCCCAGCATTTT. Translating it yields CATSLLPGQGGQPQHF.

J is TRBJ1-4 and V is TRBV25-1; 8 nucleotides line up with TRBD1. Germline V lookup: CDR1 MGHDK, CDR2 SYGVNS. V shed 1 base, J shed 0 bases, and the junction held 7 bases outside the gene matches. The CDR3 extends over 18 amino acids. This chain's CDR3 is CASSESGQGLATNEKLFF. In nucleotides, the CDR3 is TGTGCCAGCAGTGAATCAGGACAGGGCCTAGCAACTAATGAAAAACTGTTTTTT.

This clonotype was counted only a few times. The junction shows a germline mismatch at one end, possibly a read error. The chain carries TRBV7-9 and TRBJ2-7; D ambiguous. Germline V gene data show CDR1 as SEHNR and CDR2 as FQNEAQ (reference sequence). The CDR3 has 12 residues. The CDR3 sequence: CASSLVSPQPGF. CDR3 bases: TGTGCCAGCAGCTTAGTGTCCCCTCAACCGGGTTTC.